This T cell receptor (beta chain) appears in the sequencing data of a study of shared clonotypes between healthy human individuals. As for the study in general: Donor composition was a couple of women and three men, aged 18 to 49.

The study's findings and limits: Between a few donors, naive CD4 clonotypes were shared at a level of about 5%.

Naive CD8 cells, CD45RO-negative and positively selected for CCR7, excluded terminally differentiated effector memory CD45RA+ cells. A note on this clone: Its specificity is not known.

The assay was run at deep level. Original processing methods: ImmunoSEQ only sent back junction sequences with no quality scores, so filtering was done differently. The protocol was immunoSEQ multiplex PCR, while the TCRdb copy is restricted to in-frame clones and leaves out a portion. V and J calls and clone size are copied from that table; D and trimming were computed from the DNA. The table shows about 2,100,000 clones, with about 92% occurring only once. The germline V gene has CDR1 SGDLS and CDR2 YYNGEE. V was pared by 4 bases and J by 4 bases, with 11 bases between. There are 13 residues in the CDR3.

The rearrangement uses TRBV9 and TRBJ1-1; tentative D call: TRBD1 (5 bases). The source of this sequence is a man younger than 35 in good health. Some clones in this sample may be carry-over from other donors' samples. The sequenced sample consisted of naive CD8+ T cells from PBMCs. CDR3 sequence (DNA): TGTGCCAGCAGCTCGGGGGATAGCACTGAAGCTTTCTTT. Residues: CASSSGDSTEAFF.